Each of the 24 T cell receptor beta chains below was sequenced from the same sample in a study of CD8 T cells in Susac syndrome (dated by TCRdb to about 2019). Receptor libraries were prepared by the immunoSEQ multiplex PCR assay. RNA was extracted with the RNeasy kit and 0.5 to 1 ug was reverse transcribed using random hexamers. TCRdb reprocessing: public reads trimmed at Q25 with fastp, clones called with MiXCR, in-frame beta chains kept. One record per CDR3 amino acid sequence lists the most common genes and DNA. This sample has 90,000 to 150,000 distinct CDR3 sequences in its table, and 90% to 95% of those were observed once. The top ten clonotypes cover more than 0.095% of the sample. Sequencing was done on a sample of CD4+ T cells from PBMCs. Source of these receptors: a human donor in good health.

This chain uses TRBV12-3 or TRBV12-4 with TRBJ1-1; D is perhaps TRBD1 (6 bases). V was cut by 2 bases and J by 11 bases, with 15 bases left in between. This CDR3 is built from 13 residues. Here the CDR3 reads CASSLRGGSGAFF. The CDR3 coding sequence is TGTGCCAGCAGTTTAAGGGGGGGATCGGGGGCTTTCTTT.

The chain employs TRBV13 and TRBJ2-7; 11 bases are shared with TRBD2. CDR1 PRHDT and CDR2 FYEKMQ come from the germline V gene (reference sequence). This CDR3 has 17 residues. The junction had 13 bases not matched to a gene; V was cut back by 6 bases and J by 3 bases. CDR3 bases: TGTGCCAGCAGAAGGACTCCCGTAGCGGGAGGGGGCTACGAGCAGTACTTC. It translates to CASRRTPVAGGGYEQYF.

The rearrangement links TRBV20-1 to TRBJ2-3; no definite D call. Germline CDR1 DFQATT, CDR2 SNEGSKA (reference sequence). The CDR3 is 14 residues long. Trimming removed 6 bases from V and 5 bases from J, with 18 bases in between. The CDR3 loop reads CSAIPTATLDTQYF. The CDR3 DNA sequence: TGCAGTGCCATTCCCACCGCTACATTAGATACGCAGTATTTT.

Only one count was recorded for this clonotype. The chain is built from TRBV3-1 and TRBJ2-7; D gene uncertain. The germline V and J ends were trimmed by 3 bases and 2 bases, with 8 bases remaining between them. Germline values: CDR1 LGHDT, CDR2 YNNKEL (reference sequence). The CDR3 consists of 13 residues. The CDR3 bases are TGTGCCAGCAGCCAGGGTCAGCCCTACGAGCAGTACTTC. This encodes CASSQGQPYEQYF.

V is TRBV7-9 and J is TRBJ2-3, with no clear D. The CDR3 loop spans 12 amino acids. The germline V gene encodes CDR1 SEHNR and CDR2 FQNEAQ (reference sequence). The germline V and J ends were trimmed by 6 bases and 3 bases, with 7 bases remaining between them. The chain's CDR3 is CASSRATDTQYF. For the CDR3, the DNA is TGTGCCAGCAGTCGAGCAACAGATACGCAGTATTTT.

The chain joins TRBV11-2 to TRBJ2-2; 7 bases are a match to TRBD2. The germline V gene has CDR1 SGHAT and CDR2 FQNNGV. The CDR3 is 16 amino acids. Germline trimming cut 3 bases from V and 4 bases from J; bases unmatched to any gene: 8. CDR3 sequence reads: CASSFIAGRSTGELFF. For the CDR3, the DNA is TGTGCCAGCAGCTTCATAGCGGGCCGAAGCACCGGGGAGCTGTTTTTT. The full variable domain, in which reference TRBV11-2 and TRBJ2-2 provide the parts outside the CDR3, is EAGVAQSPRYKIIEKRQSVAFWCNPISGHATLYWYQQILGQGPKLLIQFQNNGVVDDSQLPKDRFSAERLKGVDSTLKIQPAKLEDSAVYLCASSFIAGRSTGELFFGEGSRLTVL.

The chain links TRBV20-1 to TRBJ1-3; TRBD1 matches 10 bases. J was trimmed by 4 bases and V by 5 bases; bases with no gene match: 5. From germline, CDR1 is DFQATT and CDR2 SNEGSKA (reference sequence). This CDR3 contains 14 residues. CDR3 residues: CSAGQGGRGNTIYF. CDR3 bases: TGCAGTGCTGGACAGGGGGGAAGAGGAAACACCATATATTTT.

This clonotype was detected only once. The V and J genes are TRBV6-6 and TRBJ2-1; 8 bases are a match to TRBD2. J lost 4 bases, V lost 6 bases, and 11 bases had no gene match. CDR3 length equals 16 residues. Germline V gene lookup returns CDR1 MNHNY and CDR2 SVGAGI (reference sequence). CDR3 nucleotide sequence: TGTGCCAGCAGCCACGGAGGGACTAGGTCTTACAATGAGCAGTTCTTC. Translating gives CASSHGGTRSYNEQFF.

The rearrangement uses TRBV6-5 and TRBJ2-5; no reliable D call. V lost 0 bases, J lost 5 bases, and 10 bases lay in between. Germline V CDR1 and CDR2: MNHEY, SVGAGI. The CDR3 extends over 14 amino acids. Written as DNA, the CDR3 is TGTGCCAGCAGTTACTCTAAAGGGATGGAGACCCAGTACTTC. This encodes CASSYSKGMETQYF.

This sequence joins TRBV19 and TRBJ2-5; D tentatively reads TRBD1 or TRBD2 (6 bases each). The CDR3 totals 16 residues. Germline V gives CDR1 LNHDA, CDR2 SQIVND (reference sequence). Trimming removed 3 bases from V and 5 bases from J, with 19 bases in between. The CDR3: CASSMGGAGGRETQYF. The CDR3 bases are TGTGCCAGTAGTATGGGGGGCGCCGGAGGCCGGGAGACCCAGTACTTC. The full variable domain, rest sourced from reference TRBV19 and TRBJ2-5, is DGGITQSPKYLFRKEGQNVTLSCEQNLNHDAMYWYRQDPGQGLRLIYYSQIVNDFQKGDIAEGYSVSREKKESFPLTVTSAQKNPTAFYLCASSMGGAGGRETQYFGPGTRLLVL.

V usage is TRBV7-3 and J usage is TRBJ2-3, with D possibly TRBD2 on 5 matching bases. There are 13 residues in the CDR3. Trimming took 4 bases from V and 3 from J, leaving 8 bases between them. CDR1 SGHTA and CDR2 FQGTGA come from the germline V gene. CDR3 nucleotides: TGTGCCAGCAGCTACGGAGGAACAGATACGCAGTATTTT. It specifies CASSYGGTDTQYF.

The rearrangement links TRBV19 to TRBJ1-2, with D possibly being TRBD1 (6 bases). Germline values: CDR1 LNHDA, CDR2 SQIVND (reference sequence). The length of the CDR3 is 16 residues. V lost 10 bases and J lost 1, with 22 bases in between. DNA of the CDR3: TGTGCCACCACCGCTGGGGGCTCACCCATTAACTATGGCTACACCTTC. Amino acid sequence: CATTAGGSPINYGYTF.

The rearrangement uses TRBV30 and TRBJ2-7, with no clear D. Per germline, CDR1 GTSNPN and CDR2 SVGIG (reference sequence). This CDR3 is built from 12 residues. Between the trimmed V and J ends, which lost 4 bases and 5 bases, there was a span of 12 bases. The CDR3 sequence is CAWTVGYNEQYF. In DNA, the CDR3 is TGTGCCTGGACAGTGGGGTACAACGAGCAGTACTTC.

The genes are TRBV7-6 and TRBJ2-7; D may match TRBD1 or TRBD2 (5 bases each). Germline loops: CDR1 SGHVS, CDR2 FNYEAQ. The CDR3 contains 14 residues. The ends were cut back, 8 bases at V and 5 bases at J, with 19 bases in the middle. In DNA form, the CDR3 reads TGTGCCAGCTCCTCATCAGGGAGCTTCAACGAGCAGTACTTC. The encoded protein is CASSSSGSFNEQYF.

The chain employs TRBV7-3 and TRBJ2-1; D may correspond to TRBD1 or TRBD2 (5 bases each). In germline, CDR1 is SGHTA, CDR2 FQGTGA. CDR3 length equals 16 residues. V lost 5 bases and J lost 0, with 14 bases in between. DNA for the CDR3: TGTGCCAGCAGCCCTGGGGACGGCAGCTCCTACAATGAGCAGTTCTTC. It encodes CASSPGDGSSYNEQFF. The variable domain in full, completed from reference TRBV7-3 and TRBJ2-1, reads GAGVSQTPSNKVTEKGKYVELRCDPISGHTALYWYRQSLGQGPEFLIYFQGTGAADDSGLPNDRFFAVRPEGSVSTLKIQRTERGDSAVYLCASSPGDGSSYNEQFFGPGTRLTVL.

The chain is built from TRBV28 and TRBJ1-5; D gene unclear. The CDR3 runs to 14 residues. Germline CDR1 is MDHEN and CDR2 is SYDVKM. Trimming cost V 4 bases and J 11 bases, with 18 bases left between them. DNA for the CDR3: TGTGCCAGCAGTTCCCGAGACCGGATATCGTCCCAGCATTTT. Residues: CASSSRDRISSQHF.

The chain is built from TRBV4-1 and TRBJ2-6, with 10 bases lining up with TRBD2. This CDR3 has 19 residues. The germline V gene encodes CDR1 MGHRA and CDR2 YSYEKL. Unmatched junction bases numbered 8, after V lost 1 base and J lost 2 bases. The CDR3, as DNA: TGCGCCAGCAGCCAAGGAGGGGATAGCGGGGGGCCTGGGGCCAACGTCCTGACTTTC. Its translation: CASSQGGDSGGPGANVLTF.

This clonotype occurred once. The chain employs TRBV29-1 and TRBJ2-1, with D perhaps TRBD2 (7 bases). The CDR3 has 14 residues. V dropped 5 bases and J dropped 0 bases, with 11 bases sitting between them. Germline CDR1 and CDR2: SQVTM and ANQGSEA. The chain's CDR3 is CSVNREGSYNEQFF. The CDR3 nucleotides are TGCAGCGTTAACAGGGAGGGCTCCTACAATGAGCAGTTCTTC.

The chain carries TRBV9 and TRBJ2-2, with D perhaps assigned TRBD1 or TRBD2 (5 bases each). V lost 0 bases, J lost 13 bases, and 13 bases lay in between. CDR1 is SGDLS and CDR2 is YYNGEE in the germline V gene. The CDR3 is made up of 13 amino acids. The CDR3 sequence is CASSVEDERGLFF. The CDR3 region has the DNA TGTGCCAGCAGCGTAGAGGATGAGAGGGGGCTGTTTTTT. The entire variable domain, with the rest obtained from reference TRBV9 and TRBJ2-2, is as follows: DSGVTQTPKHLITATGQRVTLRCSPRSGDLSVYWYQQSLDQGLQFLIQYYNGEERAKGNILERFSAQQFPDLHSELNLSSLELGDSALYFCASSVEDERGLFFGEGSRLTVL.

The gene calls are TRBV2 and TRBJ2-5; no reliable D call. The germline gives CDR1 SNHLY, CDR2 FYNNEI. This CDR3 has 12 amino acids. Trimming shortened V by 7 bases and J by 1 base, and 7 bases separated the two germline ends. In nucleotides, the CDR3 is TGTGCCAGCACCCCGACCCAAGAGACCCAGTACTTC. Translating it yields CASTPTQETQYF.

J is TRBJ2-5 and V is TRBV2; possibly TRBD2 for D (5 bases). CDR3 length: 13 residues. Germline CDR1 and CDR2: SNHLY and FYNNEI. Between the trimmed V and J ends, which lost 4 bases and 3 bases, there was a span of 9 bases. For the CDR3, the DNA is TGTGCCAGCAGTGCCTTGAGGGAAGAGACCCAGTACTTC. It encodes CASSALREETQYF. Filled out from reference TRBV2 and TRBJ2-5, the complete variable domain reads EPEVTQTPSHQVTQMGQEVILRCVPISNHLYFYWYRQILGQKVEFLVSFYNNEISEKSEIFDDQFSVERPDGSNFTLKIRSTKLEDSAMYFCASSALREETQYFGPGTRLLVL.

The rearrangement uses TRBV6-1 and TRBJ1-5, with D unclear. The CDR3 contains 17 residues. Germline lookup yields CDR1 MNHNS and CDR2 SASEGT. Trimming left V 6 bases short and J 2 bases short, with 20 bases between. CDR3 coding DNA: TGTGCCAGCAGCCGCACCCGACAAAAAGGTGGCAATCAGCCCCAGCATTTT. It codes for CASSRTRQKGGNQPQHF.

The chain recombines TRBV6-2 or TRBV6-3 with TRBJ2-1; D is ambiguous. CDR1 is MNHEY and CDR2 is SVGEGT in the germline V gene. Deletions cut 5 bases from V and 6 bases from J, with 8 bases between. The CDR3 has 12 residues. CDR3 in DNA: TGTGCCAGCAGTCCCATCAGCAATGAGCAGTTCTTC. Protein sequence: CASSPISNEQFF.

The J gene is TRBJ2-5, the V gene TRBV7-9, with D unresolved. The CDR3 consists of 14 residues. The V gene lost 3 bases and the J gene lost 2 bases, with 10 bases spanning the gap. From germline, CDR1 is SEHNR and CDR2 FQNEAQ (reference sequence). CDR3: CASSFFGAQETQYF. CDR3 in DNA: TGTGCCAGCAGCTTCTTTGGAGCGCAAGAGACCCAGTACTTC.